A selection of T cell receptor beta chains follows, all from one sample in a study of long-term antiretroviral therapy in people with HIV. Generated by immunoSEQ multiplex PCR, the TCRdb table keeps only in-frame clones and is missing some. The sample lists about 26,000 clones, 86% seen once, with 4% to 5.5% in the top ten. Sequences were derived from unsorted PBMCs, sampled about 2.6 years after starting antiretroviral therapy. Every receptor here comes from a middle-aged man with HIV. CDR3s include the opening cysteine and the closing phenylalanine or tryptophan. D genes are given only for firm matches. Only some rows state a clone size, as once, few, many or a class for expanded clones.

D gene: TRBD1; J gene: TRBJ1-6; clone size: .; V gene: TRBV7-8; CDR3 protein: CASSFVAGQGDSPLHF; CDR3 DNA: TGTGCCAGCAGCTTTGTTGCGGGACAGGGGGATTCACCCCTCCACTTT
D gene: TRBD2; J gene: TRBJ2-5; clone size: .; V gene: TRBV4-3; CDR3 protein: CASSQGIAGRETQYF; CDR3 DNA: TGCGCCAGCAGCCAAGGTATAGCGGGACGAGAGACCCAGTACTTC
D gene: TRBD2; J gene: TRBJ2-1; clone size: .; V gene: TRBV5-1; CDR3 protein: CASSGASGNNNEQFF; CDR3 DNA: TGCGCCAGCAGCGGCGCTAGCGGGAATAATAATGAGCAGTTCTTC
D gene: .; J gene: TRBJ1-1; clone size: .; V gene: TRBV28; CDR3 protein: CASSFGNTEAFF; CDR3 DNA: TGTGCCAGCAGTTTCGGCAACACTGAAGCTTTCTTT
D gene: .; J gene: TRBJ1-2; clone size: .; V gene: TRBV7-9; CDR3 protein: CASTLGGNYGYTF; CDR3 DNA: TGTGCCAGCACCCTAGGGGGTAACTATGGCTACACCTTC
D gene: TRBD1; J gene: TRBJ1-1; clone size: .; V gene: TRBV11-2; CDR3 protein: CASSSTGQANTEAFF; CDR3 DNA: TGTGCCAGCAGCTCAACAGGACAGGCGAACACTGAAGCTTTCTTT
D gene: .; J gene: TRBJ2-7; clone size: .; V gene: TRBV28; CDR3 protein: CASSAAGVYEQYF; CDR3 DNA: TGTGCCAGCAGTGCGGCAGGGGTCTACGAGCAGTACTTC
D gene: .; J gene: TRBJ1-4; clone size: once; V gene: TRBV4-3; CDR3 protein: CASSPYGGANEKLFF; CDR3 DNA: TGCGCCAGCAGCCCCTACGGGGGCGCTAATGAAAAACTGTTTTTT
D gene: .; J gene: TRBJ2-1; clone size: .; V gene: TRBV4-1; CDR3 protein: CASSLTENEQFF; CDR3 DNA: TGCGCCAGCAGCCTTACAGAGAATGAGCAGTTCTTC
D gene: .; J gene: TRBJ1-3; clone size: .; V gene: TRBV7-9; CDR3 protein: CATPYAGNTIYF; CDR3 DNA: TGTGCCACCCCATACGCTGGAAACACCATATATTTT
D gene: TRBD1; J gene: TRBJ1-2; clone size: .; V gene: TRBV29-1; CDR3 protein: CSVVEPTGDGYTF; CDR3 DNA: TGCAGCGTTGTGGAACCGACAGGGGATGGCTACACCTTC